The 15 T cell receptor beta chains presented below share a single source sample, sequenced in a study of identical twins (TCRdb year 2016). The library relied on 5' RACE. These reads were obtained on an Illumina HiSeq 2000. TCRdb trimmed public reads at Q25 via fastp, called clones via MiXCR and kept in-frame beta chains. Rows are combined by CDR3 protein, so each entry shows the most common genes and DNA. The table for this sample lists roughly 570,000 distinct CDR3 sequences; around 9.6% of them were counted only once. The top ten clonotypes cover roughly 3% of the sample. A further study also used this sample, focusing on yellow fever vaccine responses in identical twins.

The material sequenced was PBMCs. The source is a woman aged 18-35 years in good health.

This clonotype was detected ten times or more. The rearrangement joins TRBV7-9 to TRBJ2-1; TRBD2 might be the D (6 bases). V lost 3 bases and J lost 8, with 11 bases in between. Germline V gives CDR1 SEHNR, CDR2 FQNEAQ (reference sequence). This CDR3 has 13 amino acids. In nucleotides, the CDR3 is TGTGCCAGCAGCTTCCCGGCTAGCGATGAGCAGTTCTTC. Translating gives CASSFPASDEQFF. The full variable domain, with the rest looked up from reference TRBV7-9 and TRBJ2-1, is DTGVSQNPRHKITKRGQNVTFRCDPISEHNRLYWYRQTLGQGPEFLTYFQNEAQLEKSRLLSDRFSAERPKGSFSTLEIQRTEQGDSAMYLCASSFPASDEQFFGPGTRLTVL.

The chain combines TRBV2 with TRBJ1-5, with D possibly matching TRBD1 (5 bases). V was pared by 4 bases and J by 7 bases, with 8 bases between. Germline CDR1 SNHLY, CDR2 FYNNEI. The length of the CDR3 is 12 residues. CDR3 sequence: CASSGGKQPQHF. The DNA for the CDR3 is TGTGCCAGCAGTGGGGGGAAGCAGCCCCAGCATTTT.

The chain carries TRBV28 and TRBJ2-1, with D perhaps matching TRBD2 (6 bases). Germline V gives CDR1 MDHEN, CDR2 SYDVKM. V lost 4 bases, J lost 3 bases, and 13 bases lay in between. The CDR3 length is 15 residues. The CDR3 nucleotides are TGTGCCAGCAGTTCGCCACTAGCCCGCTACAATGAGCAGTTCTTC. It specifies CASSSPLARYNEQFF.

This chain joins TRBV6-2 or TRBV6-3 and TRBJ2-7; D assignment may be TRBD1 or TRBD2 (5 bases each). V lost 9 bases and J lost 1, with 13 bases in between. CDR1 and CDR2 from the germline V gene are MNHEY and SVGEGT. The CDR3 has 13 amino acids. CDR3 protein: CASKGDGSYEQYF. For the CDR3, the DNA is TGTGCCAGTAAAGGGGACGGGTCCTACGAGCAGTACTTC.

This clonotype was counted many times. The gene calls are TRBV29-1 and TRBJ2-3, with D perhaps being TRBD1 or TRBD2 (5 bases each). Germline V gene sequence: CDR1 SQVTM, CDR2 ANQGSEA. Trimming stripped 3 bases from V and 5 bases from J, with 15 bases between. The length of the CDR3 is 14 residues. The CDR3 region has the DNA TGCAGCGTTGACCTCACCGGTGGGGGAGATACGCAGTATTTT. Its protein is CSVDLTGGGDTQYF.

This rearrangement joins TRBV7-2 to TRBJ2-5; D is unresolved. CDR1 is SGHTA, CDR2 FQGNSA, per germline. V lost 1 base to trimming and J lost 4 bases, with 10 bases between them. The CDR3 has 14 residues. The CDR3 is CASSLVVRSETQYF. The CDR3 bases are TGTGCCAGCAGCTTAGTCGTCAGATCAGAGACCCAGTACTTC.

The chain recombines TRBV29-1 with TRBJ2-6; D remains ambiguous. This CDR3 has 14 residues. Trimming took off 7 bases at V and 0 bases at J, with 10 bases between the two ends. Looked up from germline, CDR1 is SQVTM and CDR2 is ANQGSEA. CDR3: CSAWVGSGANVLTF. CDR3 nucleotides: TGCAGCGCTTGGGTGGGCTCTGGGGCCAACGTCCTGACTTTC.

This clonotype has a handful of counts. This chain joins TRBV18 and TRBJ1-6; D not resolved. The CDR3 spans 16 residues. Germline loops: CDR1 KGHSH, CDR2 LQKENI. Trimming took 0 bases from V and 3 from J, leaving 9 bases between them. Here the CDR3 DNA reads TGTGCCAGCTCACCACCGGTCCCAGGCTATAATTCACCCCTCCACTTT. Protein: CASSPPVPGYNSPLHF. The whole variable domain, filled in from reference TRBV18 and TRBJ1-6, reads NAGVMQNPRHLVRRRGQEARLRCSPMKGHSHVYWYRQLPEEGLKFMVYLQKENIIDESGMPKERFSAEFPKEGPSILRIQQVVRGDSAAYFCASSPPVPGYNSPLHFGNGTRLTVT.

The chain has TRBV11-2 and TRBJ2-7; 7 bases match TRBD2. Germline V gives CDR1 SGHAT, CDR2 FQNNGV. This CDR3 comprises 17 residues. Trimming removed 5 bases from V and 2 bases from J; junction bases left unmatched: 15. CDR3 residues: CASSPSGLGGPPYEQYF. The CDR3 nucleotides read TGTGCCAGCAGCCCCTCAGGGTTGGGAGGGCCGCCCTACGAGCAGTACTTC.

This clonotype was observed a handful of times. CDR3 sequence: CASSWGLSTGELFF. As DNA, the CDR3 is TGTGCCAGCAGTTGGGGACTGTCCACCGGGGAGCTGTTTTTT. This chain joins TRBV6-5 and TRBJ2-2; tentative D call: TRBD2 (6 bases). Deletions cut 4 bases from V and 4 bases from J, with 10 bases between. This CDR3 comprises 14 residues. Germline CDR1 is MNHEY and CDR2 is SVGAGI.

This sequence joins TRBV2 and TRBJ2-2; a weak D match, TRBD2 (6 bases). The germline V gene has CDR1 SNHLY and CDR2 FYNNEI. V was cut by 0 bases and J by 5 bases, with 22 bases left in between. The CDR3 runs 19 residues. The CDR3 loop reads CASSEALMGLEGVTGELFF. The CDR3 DNA follows: TGTGCCAGCAGTGAAGCGCTTATGGGTTTGGAGGGAGTTACCGGGGAGCTGTTTTTT.

The J gene is TRBJ2-7, the V gene TRBV18; D possibly corresponds to TRBD2 (5 bases). V was shortened by 2 bases and J by 0 bases, with 11 bases between the two germline ends. The CDR3 spans 15 residues. Germline V lookup: CDR1 KGHSH, CDR2 LQKENI. CDR3 amino acids: CASSPEGSSSYEQYF. In DNA, the CDR3 is TGTGCCAGCTCACCAGAGGGATCCAGCTCCTACGAGCAGTACTTC.

The CDR3 sequence: CSAPVFDRDLYEQYF. CDR3 DNA sequence: TGCAGTGCCCCAGTGTTCGACAGGGATCTCTACGAGCAGTACTTC. The gene calls are TRBV20-1 and TRBJ2-7; 7 nucleotides agree with TRBD1. V lost 6 bases, J lost 3 bases, and 14 bases stayed unmatched. This CDR3 region has 15 residues. The germline CDR1 and CDR2 sequences are DFQATT and SNEGSKA (reference sequence).

The V and J genes are TRBV11-2 and TRBJ2-7, with 11 bases aligning to TRBD1. Germline assignment: CDR1 SGHAT and CDR2 FQNNGV. The CDR3 is 15 residues long. J was trimmed by 3 bases and V by 0 bases; bases with no gene match: 1. CDR3 in DNA: TGTGCCAGCAGCTTAGAGGGACAGGGGGTCTACGAGCAGTACTTC. It is translated as CASSLEGQGVYEQYF.

This clonotype has a count of ten or more. This rearrangement joins TRBV7-6 to TRBJ2-3; TRBD2 agrees at 9 bases. CDR1 and CDR2 from the germline V gene are SGHVS and FNYEAQ. The CDR3 spans 16 residues. V trimming: 1 base; J trimming: 3 bases; junction bases outside the gene matches: 5. For the CDR3, the DNA is TGTGCCAGCAGCTTAGGAGCGGGGGGTGGAACAGATACGCAGTATTTT. Encoded protein: CASSLGAGGGTDTQYF.